A single TCR beta chain is shown here with its context. The specificity of this receptor is unknown. No much larger clone is present one base from it, and per-base qualities are unavailable. This entry is derived from a study of blood T cells in healthy people across ages (dated by TCRdb to between 2014 and 2017). A note on the overall study: Template switching captured roughly one uniquely barcoded TCR beta cDNA molecule per two T cells in model experiments. To track age-related changes in TCR beta repertoire diversity, the study relied on deep sequencing normalized with unique cDNA molecular identifiers. To avoid experimental bias, donors of different ages were spread randomly across the sequencing lanes. The donors were divided into four age groups: young (average around 16 years), middle-aged (around 37), aged (roughly 60) and long-lived (about 90). Two additional independent replicas of 1 million unique cDNA reads from the same blood draw were analyzed for two donors (one aged 18 to 30 and one aged 80 or older). What the study reported, not specific to this receptor: Because profiling used bulk unsorted PBMCs, naive and antigen-experienced compartments could not be compared conclusively. Estimates of total diversity based on one million sequenced T cells were considered lower bounds and underestimates. Observed TCR beta diversity correlated strongly with the percentage of naive T cells measured by flow cytometry. Compared with the aged group, more naive CD4+ T cells, fewer expanded clones and increased TCR diversity were shown by the long-lived group, suggesting age selection. Observed TCR beta diversity per million T cells fell roughly linearly with age, and a significant reduction was already apparent by age around 40. The CMV infection status of donors was not known, potentially confounding age-related changes in expanded clonotypes.

The library was produced with 5' RACE. The listed sequencing device is Illumina HiSeq 2500. A second PCR of 7 to 11 cycles was run with a J-beta primer mix and a sample-barcoded 5' primer. Each TCR beta cDNA molecule received a unique molecular identifier from a template-switch 5' adaptor carrying 12 random nucleotides. At least 2.5 million CDR3-containing paired-end reads were obtained from each sample. First-strand cDNA was synthesized from all RNA with the Mint cDNA synthesis kit, primed by a TRBC-specific oligonucleotide. Following uracil-DNA glycosylase treatment, a first 18-cycle PCR with universal primers M1SS and BC2_uni_R was performed on all cDNA. Concerning the study's data processing: Each sample was normalized by randomly selecting 1 million high-quality reads, each carrying a distinct molecular identifier. Instead of being binned into consensus sequences, reads with shared molecular identifiers were discarded. CDR3 identification, clonotype clustering and error correction used MiTCR with a Q25 quality threshold and the strictest error-elimination algorithm. Lower-bound total TCR beta diversity was estimated with a nonparametric unseen species model using Euler transformation. TCRdb reran the public reads through fastp at Q25 and MiXCR, keeping productive beta chains. Rows matching on CDR3 protein sequence are summarized as one entry with the most common DNA and genes. Clone size and V and J calls follow TCRdb, not the original study. This sample has over a million distinct CDR3 sequences in its table, and approximately 59% of those were observed once. 6.5% to 8.5% of the sample is held by the ten biggest clonotypes.

The donors were some 39 Caucasian individuals from Russia, aged 6 to 90 years, who were systemically healthy. Approximately 10 milliliters of peripheral blood were collected from each donor into EDTA-treated Vacutainer tubes. Ficoll-Paque density-gradient centrifugation was used to isolate PBMCs, with at least 6 million obtained per sample. Total RNA, at least 6 micrograms per sample, was extracted from PBMCs with Trizol reagent. For every donor, flow cytometry on a PBMC aliquot measured the percentage of naive CD45RAhigh/CD27high T cells. CDR1 and CDR2 are read off the germline V gene as MNHEY and SVGAGI. V lost 6 bases and J lost 5 bases; the stretch between them is 13 bases long. Spanning cysteine to phenylalanine, the CDR3 consists of 14 amino acids. Left in the record is the CDR3 DNA by itself, 42 bases read in frame from the first base.

Sequences were obtained from blood. The receptor was derived from a man aged 18 to 30 in good health. The V gene is TRBV6-5 and the J gene is TRBJ1-4; the D gene lacks a confident call. The sequenced DNA is TGTGCCAGCAGGACCGACGGAACGAATGAAAAACTGTTTTTT. The resulting protein is CASRTDGTNEKLFF.